The rows below give T cell receptor beta chains drawn from one sample of a study of OX40 agonist ivuxolimab in advanced cancers. Libraries were prepared by immunoSEQ multiplex PCR; TCRdb keeps only in-frame clonotypes and omits some of them. The sample yields about 96,000 clones, roughly 80% seen once. Here the sequenced sample was CD4+ or CD8+ T cells sorted from blood, taken in a trial of the OX40 agonist ivuxolimab. These receptors came from an adult with an advanced solid tumor such as melanoma, head and neck, liver or kidney cancer. Both conserved end residues are part of each CDR3. The D gene is left open where the match is weak. The size field is filled for only some rows; it gives once, few, many or a size class.

d_gene,abundance,v_gene,j_gene,CDR3nt,CDR3aa
TRBD2,-,TRBV10-3,TRBJ2-3,TGTGCCATTAACGCGGGAGGCGGCACAGATACGCAGTATTTT,CAINAGGGTDTQYF
-,-,TRBV5-6,TRBJ2-7,TGTGCCAGCAGCTTGGTACTTGGACGAACCTACGAGCAGTACTTC,CASSLVLGRTYEQYF
TRBD2,-,TRBV7-3,TRBJ2-7,TGTGCCAGCAGCCTGGGACTAGTCCAGGAGCAGTACTTC,CASSLGLVQEQYF
-,-,TRBV27,TRBJ1-2,TGTGCCAGCAGTTTAACAGGGCACTATGGCTACACCTTC,CASSLTGHYGYTF
-,once,TRBV7-2,TRBJ2-7,TGTGCCAGCAGCACCGGACTGCTATACGAGCAGTACTTC,CASSTGLLYEQYF
TRBD1,-,TRBV19,TRBJ2-7,TGTGCCAGTAGTATAGGACAGGGGGGCGTCAACGAGCAGTACTTC,CASSIGQGGVNEQYF
TRBD2,-,TRBV7-8,TRBJ2-7,TGTGCCAGCAGCTTAGCGGGACTAGCGGGGGCCTACGAGCAGTACTTC,CASSLAGLAGAYEQYF
-,-,TRBV10-3,TRBJ1-3,TGTGCCATCAGTGGGAACCTAAAAAAGTGGGGAAACACCATATATTTT,CAISGNLKKWGNTIYF
TRBD2,-,TRBV5-1,TRBJ2-3,TGCGCCAGCAGCTGGAAGACTAGCGGGGGCACAGATACGCAGTATTTT,CASSWKTSGGTDTQYF
-,-,TRBV29-1,TRBJ1-4,TGCAGCGCGGACGGGGGACATAATGAAAAACTGTTTTTT,CSADGGHNEKLFF
-,-,TRBV5-1,TRBJ2-3,TGCGCCAGCAGCCTAATAGCGGCTAAGGATACGCAGTATTTT,CASSLIAAKDTQYF
-,-,TRBV7-9,TRBJ1-2,TGTGCCAGCAGCTTAGCACCATTAGGTTACACCTTC,CASSLAPLGYTF
-,few,TRBV14,TRBJ2-7,TGTGCCAGCAGCCAAGCGACTTCACGGGGGAAGTGGTACTTC,CASSQATSRGKWYF
-,-,TRBV5-8,TRBJ1-1,TGTGCCAGCAGCTTGGTGGGGATTGCTGAAGCTTTCTTT,CASSLVGIAEAFF
-,-,TRBV11-2,TRBJ1-2,TGTGCCAGCAGCTCACAGGGAATGGACTATGGCTACACCTTC,CASSSQGMDYGYTF
-,-,TRBV19,TRBJ1-1,TGTGCCAGTAGTATCGCGGACCTAACCAACACTGAAGCTTTCTTT,CASSIADLTNTEAFF
TRBD1,-,TRBV7-8,TRBJ2-4,TGTGCCAGCAGCTCGACAGGGGGAGCCAAAAACATTCAGTACTTC,CASSSTGGAKNIQYF
-,-,TRBV4-2,TRBJ2-7,TGTGCCAGCAGCCAAGAGTGGGAGAGCATCTCCTACGAGCAGTACTTC,CASSQEWESISYEQYF
TRBD2,-,TRBV19,TRBJ2-1,TGTGCCAGTAGACGCCAAGGCGGACTAGAGACGCAGTTCTTC,CASRRQGGLETQFF
-,-,TRBV7-6,TRBJ2-1,TGTGCCAGCAGCCCCCTTCCTAGCTCCTACAATGAGCAGTTCTTC,CASSPLPSSYNEQFF
-,medium-sized,TRBV27,TRBJ1-6,TGTGCCAGCAGTTTAGCCCTCCGCGGGTCGCGCAATTCACCCCTCCACTTT,CASSLALRGSRNSPLHF
-,-,TRBV19,TRBJ1-1,TGTGCCAGTAGTCTCACATCGAACACTGAAGCTTTCTTT,CASSLTSNTEAFF
TRBD2,-,TRBV2,TRBJ2-3,TGTGCCAGCAGTGAGTCGGATAGCGGGAGGGTCACGCAGTATTTT,CASSESDSGRVTQYF
TRBD2,-,TRBV11-1,TRBJ2-2,TGTGCCAGCAGCTTAGTTGGACTAGCGGGAGGGCCGGGCACCGGGGAGCTGTTTTTT,CASSLVGLAGGPGTGELFF
-,-,TRBV29-1,TRBJ2-2,TGCAGCGTTGAAGATAGTACTTTGAACACCGGGGAGCTGTTTTTT,CSVEDSTLNTGELFF
-,-,TRBV18,TRBJ1-2,TGTGCCAGCTCACCAATCAGGGACAGCTACACCTTC,CASSPIRDSYTF
TRBD1,-,TRBV15,TRBJ1-4,TGTGCCACCAGCAGAGATCAGGGGGGTGAAAAACTGTTTTTT,CATSRDQGGEKLFF
-,-,TRBV7-9,TRBJ1-5,TGTGCCAGCAGCCTGGGTGGATCCGGACGCTATGGCAATCAGCCCCAGCATTTT,CASSLGGSGRYGNQPQHF
TRBD1,-,TRBV6-6,TRBJ1-1,TGTGCCAGCAGTTCTCTGGGACAGTTGAACACTGAAGCTTTCTTT,CASSSLGQLNTEAFF
TRBD1,-,TRBV13,TRBJ1-1,TGTGCCAGCAGCCCCCGACAGGGACCCTCGGCTGAAGCTTTCTTT,CASSPRQGPSAEAFF
TRBD2,once,TRBV2,TRBJ2-5,TGTGCCAGCACTGTTGGCGTAGCGGGCGGTGAGACCCAGTACTTC,CASTVGVAGGETQYF
-,-,TRBV7-9,TRBJ1-1,TGTGCCAGCAGCTTAGCGCATATAGGGAGTGAAGCTTTCTTT,CASSLAHIGSEAFF
-,-,TRBV14,TRBJ1-3,TGTGCCAGCAGCCAAGTGGGCGGATTAAACACCATATATTTT,CASSQVGGLNTIYF
TRBD2,-,TRBV4-1,TRBJ2-7,TGCGCCAGCAGCCCAGCTGGGGAGGGGCTCTCCTACGAGCAGTACTTC,CASSPAGEGLSYEQYF
-,once,TRBV29-1,TRBJ2-4,TGCAGCGTTGAAGACCTGGGCGGCATTCAGTACTTC,CSVEDLGGIQYF
-,-,TRBV28,TRBJ1-2,TGTGCCAGCAGTCCCCACAGGGAAGGAGGGGGTGGCTACACCTTC,CASSPHREGGGGYTF
-,-,TRBV7-2,TRBJ2-3,TGTGCCAGCAGCCGCGAAGGGCGGAGGACAGATACGCAGTATTTT,CASSREGRRTDTQYF
-,-,TRBV6-5,TRBJ1-3,TGTGCCAGCAGTTACAGGGGCGGAAACACCATATATTTT,CASSYRGGNTIYF